This TCR beta chain comes out of a study of monozygotic twins with inflammatory bowel disease (dated by TCRdb to the late 2010s). Notes on the research overall: In total, 28 monozygotic twin pairs made up the full study: 19 Danish pairs, all IBD-discordant, plus nine German pairs, of which four were IBD-concordant and five were IBD-discordant. Each individual had, on average, about 151 000 unique TCRalpha sequences and 181 000 unique TCRbeta sequences available for analysis. The search for disease-associated traits relied mainly on comparing IBD patients with their genetically identical healthy co-twins within discordant pairs.

General findings and caveats noted by the study authors: No difference in repertoire similarity was observed between concordant and discordant twins, possibly owing to limited statistical power. The analysis was unable to tell apart different T cell subtypes. Fewer clonotypes were shared with other individuals by IBD patients than by healthy twins, most markedly in patients showing signs of disease activity. TCRbeta repertoire diversity, by inverse Simpson index, was decreased in IBD patients compared with their healthy co-twins. No single strong signal or clonotype linked to IBD turned up in the results, so the idea that one exists was not supported. Differing immunosuppressive treatments among patients may have added background noise and inter-individual variability to the repertoires.

Comments on this clonotype: Its binding antigen is unknown.

The library was built by means of 5' RACE. For each TCR library, about 4,000 ng of total RNA was used. For each sample, cDNA synthesis with SMARTScribe reverse transcriptase was split into eight separate reactions. During cDNA synthesis, template switching was used to introduce unique molecular identifiers that contained a 6-nucleotide sample barcode. TCRalpha and TCRbeta cDNA was amplified by two nested PCRs of around 16 and 10 cycles, with bead purification after each PCR. Before amplification, the cDNA was both treated with uracil DNA-glycosylase and purified with the QIAquick PCR purification kit. The second PCR added Illumina TruSeq-compatible adapters along with sample-specific barcodes. Library quality and concentration were assessed using TapeStation and Qubit, and approximately 5 ng of each library was pooled. The pooled libraries were sequenced with 2 x 100 bp reads and custom sequencing primers on an Illumina HiSeq2500 single-index Rapid Run. On the authors' methods: MiGEC version 1.2.6 was used for UMI-based consensus assembly, which corrected PCR and sequencing errors. MiXCR version 2.1.1 was used to carry out V(D)J alignment, clonotype assembly and CDR3 extraction. Gene usage, clonotype sharing and MAIT/NKT TCR abundance were normalised by analysing the top 1000, 10 000 and 20 000 clonotypes per sample. Diversity was computed as the inverse Simpson index with the vegan R package after downsampling to 27 000 UMIs. Paired Mann-Whitney U tests were applied to discordant twin pairs, and Benjamini-Hochberg correction was used for multiple testing. The reads were reprocessed in TCRdb, with one entry per CDR3 protein sequence and no accompanying DNA. The V and J calls, along with clone size, are taken from TCRdb and not from the paper's own processing. The sample table includes around 190,000 distinct CDR3 sequences. The ten most abundant clones make up around 1.5% of the sample.

From cysteine to phenylalanine, the CDR3 is 14 amino acids long. The DNA is not on file. CDR1 and CDR2 (DFQATT, SNEGSKA) derive from the germline V gene (reference sequence). From each donor, a roughly 2.7 ml peripheral blood sample was collected into PAXgene tubes and kept at -80 degrees C. Without T cell sorting, total RNA was isolated from whole blood using the PAXgene blood miRNA kit on an automated QIAcube. Peripheral blood from monozygotic twin pairs who were concordant or discordant for inflammatory bowel disease underwent deep TCRalpha and TCRbeta repertoire profiling using unique molecular barcoding. Smoking habits were recorded for all twin pairs, and individuals were classified as current, former or never smokers.

This TCR was recovered from a human donor with ulcerative colitis or Crohn's disease, or a healthy co-twin of an affected twin (not recorded which). Here the chain combines TRBV20-1 and TRBJ2-7; TCRdb's D call of TRBD1 is untestable without DNA. Material for sequencing was blood. The CDR3 protein is CSAALIKGDYEQYF.